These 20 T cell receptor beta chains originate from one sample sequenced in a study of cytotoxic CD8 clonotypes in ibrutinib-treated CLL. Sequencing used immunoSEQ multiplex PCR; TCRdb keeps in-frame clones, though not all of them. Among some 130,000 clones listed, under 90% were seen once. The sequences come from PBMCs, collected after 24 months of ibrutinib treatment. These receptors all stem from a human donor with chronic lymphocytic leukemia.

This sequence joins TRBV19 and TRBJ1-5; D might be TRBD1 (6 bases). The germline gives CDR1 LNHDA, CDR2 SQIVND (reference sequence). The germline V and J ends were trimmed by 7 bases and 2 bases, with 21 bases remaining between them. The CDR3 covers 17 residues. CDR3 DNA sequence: TGTGCCAGTATTTCGGGCACCAGGGGCGAAGGCAATCAGCCCCAGCATTTT. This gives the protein CASISGTRGEGNQPQHF.

The CDR3 bases are TGCGCCAGCAGCTTGCCCAGGAACACTGAAGCTTTCTTT. This codes for CASSLPRNTEAFF. This chain joins TRBV5-1 and TRBJ1-1; no clear D. The CDR3 is made up of 13 amino acids. Per germline, CDR1 SGHRS and CDR2 YFSETQ. Trimming stripped 1 base from V and 1 base from J, with 5 bases between.

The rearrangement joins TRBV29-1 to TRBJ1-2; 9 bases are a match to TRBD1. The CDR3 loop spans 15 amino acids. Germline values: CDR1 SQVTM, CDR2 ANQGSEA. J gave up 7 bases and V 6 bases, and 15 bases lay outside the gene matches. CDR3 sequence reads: CSVNTGGISVFGYTF. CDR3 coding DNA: TGCAGCGTCAACACAGGGGGCATATCTGTCTTTGGCTACACCTTC.

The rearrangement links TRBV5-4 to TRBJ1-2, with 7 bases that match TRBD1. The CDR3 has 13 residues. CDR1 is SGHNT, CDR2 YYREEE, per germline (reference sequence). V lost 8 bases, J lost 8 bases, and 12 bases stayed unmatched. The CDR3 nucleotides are TGTGCCAGTAGCAACAGGGGTACGGGGGGCTACACCTTC. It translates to CASSNRGTGGYTF.

The CDR3, as DNA: TGTGCCAGCAGCTTAGGTCCCGGGACAGGGGGAGGTGACTATGGCTACACCTTC. This gives the protein CASSLGPGTGGGDYGYTF. The gene calls are TRBV7-2 and TRBJ1-2; 11 bases line up with TRBD1. This CDR3 spans 18 amino acids. CDR1 is SGHTA and CDR2 is FQGNSA in the germline V gene. V was clipped by 1 base and J by 3 bases; unmatched bases: 10.

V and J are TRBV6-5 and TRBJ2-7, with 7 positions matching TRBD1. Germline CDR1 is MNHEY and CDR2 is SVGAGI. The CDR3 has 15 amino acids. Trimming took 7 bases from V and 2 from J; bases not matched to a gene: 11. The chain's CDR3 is CASTQSGTVTYEQYF. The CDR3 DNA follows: TGTGCCAGCACCCAGTCGGGGACAGTAACCTACGAGCAGTACTTC.

CDR3 nucleotide sequence: TGTGCCAGCAGCTTAGAGAGCGCGGGGGGGGTCGCGGCGCAGTATTTT. Translation: CASSLESAGGVAAQYF. The rearrangement links TRBV7-2 to TRBJ2-3; 9 bases map to TRBD2. The germline V gene encodes CDR1 SGHTA and CDR2 FQGNSA. This CDR3 is 16 amino acids long. The V and J ends lost 1 base and 10 bases, in that order; junction bases with no gene match: 12.

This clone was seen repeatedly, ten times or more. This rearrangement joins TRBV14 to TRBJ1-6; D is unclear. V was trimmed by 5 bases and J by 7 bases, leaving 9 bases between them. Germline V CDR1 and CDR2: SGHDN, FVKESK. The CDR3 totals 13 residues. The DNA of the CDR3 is TGTGCCAGCAGCTCTTTAGAGAATTCACCCCTCCACTTT. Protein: CASSSLENSPLHF.

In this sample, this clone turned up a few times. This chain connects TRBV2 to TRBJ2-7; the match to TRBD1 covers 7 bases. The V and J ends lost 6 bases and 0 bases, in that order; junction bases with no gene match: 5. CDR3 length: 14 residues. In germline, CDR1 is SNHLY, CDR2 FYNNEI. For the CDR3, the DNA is TGTGCCAGCAGGAACAGGGGCACCTCCTACGAGCAGTACTTC. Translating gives CASRNRGTSYEQYF.

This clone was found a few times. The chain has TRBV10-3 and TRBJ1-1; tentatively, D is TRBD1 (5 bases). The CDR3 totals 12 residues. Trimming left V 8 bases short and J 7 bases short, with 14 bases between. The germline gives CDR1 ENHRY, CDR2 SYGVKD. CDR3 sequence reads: CAIRSREGEAFF. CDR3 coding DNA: TGTGCCATCCGAAGCAGGGAAGGTGAAGCTTTCTTT.

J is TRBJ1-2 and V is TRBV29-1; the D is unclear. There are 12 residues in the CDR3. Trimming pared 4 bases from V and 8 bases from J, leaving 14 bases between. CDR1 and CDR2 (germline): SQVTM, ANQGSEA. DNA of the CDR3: TGCAGCGTTGGAGAGGGTGATTTCGGCTACACCTTC. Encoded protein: CSVGEGDFGYTF.

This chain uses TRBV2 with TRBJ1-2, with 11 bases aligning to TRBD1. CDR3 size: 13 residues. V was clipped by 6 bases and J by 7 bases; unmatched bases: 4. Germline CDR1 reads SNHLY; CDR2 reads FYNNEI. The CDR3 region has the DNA TGTGCCAGCAGGAGGGACAGGGGGTTTGGCTACACCTTC. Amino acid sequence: CASRRDRGFGYTF.

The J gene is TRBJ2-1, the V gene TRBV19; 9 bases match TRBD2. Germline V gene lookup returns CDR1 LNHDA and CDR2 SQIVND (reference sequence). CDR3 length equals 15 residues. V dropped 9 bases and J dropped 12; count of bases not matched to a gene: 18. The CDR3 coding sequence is TGTGCCAGCTCCGTCGGCGGGGGGGCCGCTGTTGGGCAGTTCTTC. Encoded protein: CASSVGGGAAVGQFF.

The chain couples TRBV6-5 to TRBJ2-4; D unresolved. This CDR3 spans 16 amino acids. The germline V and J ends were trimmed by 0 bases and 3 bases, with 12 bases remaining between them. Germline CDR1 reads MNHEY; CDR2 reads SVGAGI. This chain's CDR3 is CASSYSGAASKNIQYF. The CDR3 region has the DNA TGTGCCAGCAGTTACTCTGGAGCAGCTAGCAAAAACATTCAGTACTTC.

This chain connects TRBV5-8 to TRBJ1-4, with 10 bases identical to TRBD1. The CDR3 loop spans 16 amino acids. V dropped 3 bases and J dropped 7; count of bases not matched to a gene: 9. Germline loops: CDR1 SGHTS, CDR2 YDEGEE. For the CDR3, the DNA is TGTGCCAGCAGCTACGCCGGGACAGGGGAAAGTGAAAAACTGTTTTTT. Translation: CASSYAGTGESEKLFF. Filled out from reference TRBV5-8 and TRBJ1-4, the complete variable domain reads EAGVTQSPTHLIKTRGQQATLRCSPISGHTSVYWYQQALGLGLQFLLWYDEGEERNRGNFPPRFSGRQFPNYSSELNVNALELEDSALYLCASSYAGTGESEKLFFGSGTQLSVL.

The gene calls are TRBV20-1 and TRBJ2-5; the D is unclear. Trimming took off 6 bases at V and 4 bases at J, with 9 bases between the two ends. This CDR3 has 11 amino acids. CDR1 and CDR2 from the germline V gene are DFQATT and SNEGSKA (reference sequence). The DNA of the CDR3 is TGCAGTGCCATCCATTCAGAGACCCAGTACTTC. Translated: CSAIHSETQYF.

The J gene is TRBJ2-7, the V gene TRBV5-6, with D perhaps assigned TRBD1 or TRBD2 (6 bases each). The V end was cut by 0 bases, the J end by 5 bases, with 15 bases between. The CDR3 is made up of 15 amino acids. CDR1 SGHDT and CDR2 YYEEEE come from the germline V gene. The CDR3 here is CASSLGWVGGDEQYF. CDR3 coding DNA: TGTGCCAGCAGCTTGGGCTGGGTGGGGGGCGACGAGCAGTACTTC.

CDR3 protein: CASSARQKITEAFF. CDR3 coding DNA: TGTGCCAGCAGTGCCAGACAGAAAATCACTGAAGCTTTCTTT. This chain connects TRBV27 to TRBJ1-1, with D possibly TRBD1 on 5 matching bases. The CDR3 has 14 amino acids. Germline assignment: CDR1 MNHEY and CDR2 SMNVEV (reference sequence). Trimming removed 5 bases at V and 4 bases at J, with 14 bases between.

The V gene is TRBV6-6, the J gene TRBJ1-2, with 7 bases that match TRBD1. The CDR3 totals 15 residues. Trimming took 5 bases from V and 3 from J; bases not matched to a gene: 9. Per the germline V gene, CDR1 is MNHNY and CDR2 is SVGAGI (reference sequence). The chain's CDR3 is CASSQSNTGDYGYTF. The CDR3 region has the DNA TGTGCCAGCAGTCAAAGTAACACAGGGGACTATGGCTACACCTTC.

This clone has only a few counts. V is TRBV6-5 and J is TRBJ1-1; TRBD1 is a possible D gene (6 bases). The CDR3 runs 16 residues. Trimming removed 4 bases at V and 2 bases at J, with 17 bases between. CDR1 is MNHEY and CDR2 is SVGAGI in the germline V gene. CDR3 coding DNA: TGTGCCAGCAGTTCCGGGACACCGGGGCTAAACACTGAAGCTTTCTTT. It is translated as CASSSGTPGLNTEAFF.